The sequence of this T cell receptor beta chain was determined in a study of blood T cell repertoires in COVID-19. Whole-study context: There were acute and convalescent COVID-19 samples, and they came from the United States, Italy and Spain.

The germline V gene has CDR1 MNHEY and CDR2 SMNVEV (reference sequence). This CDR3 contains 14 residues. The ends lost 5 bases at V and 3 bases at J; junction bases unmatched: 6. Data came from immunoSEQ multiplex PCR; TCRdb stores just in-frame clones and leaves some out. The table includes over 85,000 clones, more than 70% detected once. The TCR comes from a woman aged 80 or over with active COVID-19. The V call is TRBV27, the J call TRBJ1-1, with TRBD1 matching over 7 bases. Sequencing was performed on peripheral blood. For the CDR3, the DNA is TGTGCCAGCAGTACAAGACAGGGTTACACTGAAGCTTTCTTT. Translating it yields CASSTRQGYTEAFF.